These 29 T cell receptor beta chains were sequenced from one sample in a study of cytomegalovirus exposure and HLA in healthy donors (TCRdb year 2017). The method was the immunoSEQ multiplex PCR assay. The multiplex PCR relied on a mix of 60 forward primers for TCR Vbeta segments and 13 reverse primers for TCR Jbeta segments. The table was pulled from immuneACCESS by TCRdb, which kept in-frame rearrangements only. Such tables lose some clones; where checked, under half of the loss comes from unresolved V genes, and the rest has no known cause. In all, the sample holds about 85,000 clones, and over 70% of those were seen once. Roughly 2% of the sample is taken by the ten largest. The material sequenced was PBMCs. All receptors derive from a boy aged 5 to 17 in good health and CMV-seronegative.

The chain uses TRBV25-1 and TRBJ2-1; 9 nucleotides line up with TRBD2. Trimming cost V 4 bases and J 7 bases; bases outside gene matches: 8. There are 15 residues in the CDR3. Germline V gene data show CDR1 as MGHDK and CDR2 as SYGVNS. The CDR3 reads CASSGAGGIRNEQFF. CDR3 coding DNA: TGTGCCAGCAGTGGCGCGGGGGGGATTCGGAATGAGCAGTTCTTC.

The chain recombines TRBV14 with TRBJ2-7, with D hard to call. Trimming stripped 6 bases from V and 4 bases from J, with 10 bases between. Germline CDR1 is SGHDN and CDR2 is FVKESK. The CDR3 contains 12 residues. In DNA form, the CDR3 reads TGTGCCAGCAGGCAATTTTCTTACGAGCAGTACTTC. Translated: CASRQFSYEQYF.

The chain combines TRBV5-4 with TRBJ2-3; 10 bases agree with TRBD1. The CDR3 runs 16 residues. Germline lookup yields CDR1 SGHNT and CDR2 YYREEE (reference sequence). V lost 3 bases and J lost 2; bases outside the gene matches: 6. The DNA for the CDR3 is TGTGCCAGCAGCTCCCGGGACAGGGGTTTCACAGATACGCAGTATTTT. Translation: CASSSRDRGFTDTQYF. The variable domain in full, with the rest retrieved from reference TRBV5-4 and TRBJ2-3, is ETGVTQSPTHLIKTRGQQVTLRCSSQSGHNTVSWYQQALGQGPQFIFQYYREEENGRGNFPPRFSGLQFPNYSSELNVNALELDDSALYLCASSSRDRGFTDTQYFGPGTRLTVL.

This chain links TRBV6-4 with TRBJ2-5, with 8 bases aligning to TRBD1. Unmatched junction bases numbered 3, after V lost 2 bases and J lost 7 bases. CDR1 MRHNA and CDR2 SNTAGT come from the germline V gene. This CDR3 has 13 amino acids. The CDR3 DNA is TGTGCCAGCAGTGACGGACAGGGTCGGACCCAGTACTTC. Translating it yields CASSDGQGRTQYF.

The chain has TRBV27 and TRBJ1-2, with 7 bases matching TRBD1. This CDR3 is 13 amino acids long. Per germline, CDR1 MNHEY and CDR2 SMNVEV (reference sequence). V lost 3 bases, J lost 4 bases, and 2 bases stayed unmatched. CDR3 residues: CASSLGQPYGYTF. In nucleotides, the CDR3 is TGTGCCAGCAGTTTGGGACAGCCCTATGGCTACACCTTC.

Only one count was recorded for this clone. The chain combines TRBV28 with TRBJ2-7, with 10 positions matching TRBD1. The CDR3 has 15 residues. Germline V gene sequence: CDR1 MDHEN, CDR2 SYDVKM. J was trimmed by 1 base and V by 4 bases; bases with no gene match: 4. The CDR3 here is CASSYGTGVSYEQYF. The CDR3 nucleotides are TGTGCCAGCAGTTACGGGACAGGGGTATCCTACGAGCAGTACTTC.

This clone showed up just once. V gene TRBV29-1 combines with J gene TRBJ1-1, with D possibly being TRBD1 (6 bases). Germline-derived CDR1 and CDR2 are SQVTM and ANQGSEA. CDR3 length equals 13 residues. The ends were cut back, 7 bases at V and 7 bases at J, with 19 bases in the middle. Here the CDR3 reads CSADADSINEAFF. The CDR3 DNA reads TGCAGCGCTGACGCGGACAGTATTAATGAAGCTTTCTTT.

This sequence joins TRBV7-9 and TRBJ2-7; 12 nucleotides line up with TRBD2. The germline CDR1 and CDR2 sequences are SEHNR and FQNEAQ (reference sequence). The CDR3 contains 16 residues. J lost 6 bases, V lost 1 base, and 7 bases had no gene match. CDR3 sequence reads: CASSLGLAGVKREQYF. The CDR3 DNA follows: TGTGCCAGCAGCTTAGGACTAGCGGGAGTGAAACGCGAGCAGTACTTC.

The chain carries TRBV7-2 and TRBJ1-5; D gene uncertain. Trimming left V 5 bases short and J 4 bases short, with 9 bases between. This CDR3 is built from 13 residues. From germline, CDR1 is SGHTA and CDR2 FQGNSA. The CDR3 nucleotides read TGTGCCAGCAGCACCCAGAGGAATCAGCCCCAGCATTTT. This encodes CASSTQRNQPQHF. Full variable domain (outside the CDR3, taken from reference TRBV7-2 and TRBJ1-5): GAGVSQSPSNKVTEKGKDVELRCDPISGHTALYWYRQSLGQGLEFLIYFQGNSAPDKSGLPSDRFSAERTGGSVSTLTIQRTQQEDSAVYLCASSTQRNQPQHFGDGTRLSIL.

The J gene is TRBJ1-1, the V gene TRBV6-5, with 9 positions matching TRBD1. This CDR3 has 13 amino acids. Germline values: CDR1 MNHEY, CDR2 SVGAGI. The V gene end was trimmed by 7 bases and the J gene end by 4 bases; junction bases not matched to a gene: 4. The CDR3 DNA sequence: TGTGCCAGCACCGGACAGGGGATCACTGAAGCTTTCTTT. It is translated as CASTGQGITEAFF.

Of note for this clone: Different DNA sequences within this sample yield the same CDR3. The rearrangement uses TRBV18 and TRBJ1-1; 12 bases are a match to TRBD1. Germline loops: CDR1 KGHSH, CDR2 LQKENI. With 3 bases clipped from V and 8 bases from J, the junction kept 1 base outside the gene matches. The CDR3 loop spans 13 amino acids. The CDR3 region is CASSPGQGAEAFF. CDR3 nucleotides: TGTGCCAGCTCACCGGGACAGGGGGCCGAAGCTTTCTTT.

The chain uses TRBV4-1 and TRBJ2-1, with 7 bases lining up with TRBD2. The CDR3 is made up of 13 amino acids. V lost 2 bases, J lost 6 bases, and 1 base stayed unmatched. CDR1 and CDR2 from the germline V gene are MGHRA and YSYEKL. The CDR3 protein is CASSQRLANEQFF. As DNA, the CDR3 is TGCGCCAGCAGCCAAAGACTAGCCAATGAGCAGTTCTTC.

The chain combines TRBV14 with TRBJ2-7, with TRBD2 identical over 13 bases. This CDR3 contains 18 residues. Trimming cost V 3 bases and J 5 bases; bases outside gene matches: 13. The germline CDR1 and CDR2 sequences are SGHDN and FVKESK. CDR3 sequence reads: CASSHAGTSGEAGHEQYF. In nucleotides, the CDR3 is TGTGCCAGCAGCCACGCCGGGACTAGCGGGGAAGCGGGGCACGAGCAGTACTTC.

This chain uses TRBV29-1 with TRBJ2-3, with 7 bases matching TRBD2. Germline V lookup: CDR1 SQVTM, CDR2 ANQGSEA. CDR3 size: 16 residues. V lost 8 bases and J lost 1; bases outside the gene matches: 15. The CDR3, as DNA: TGCAGCTTAACCAGACTAGCCGCTAGTCGCACAGATACGCAGTATTTT. It translates to CSLTRLAASRTDTQYF.

J is TRBJ1-2 and V is TRBV5-6; 9 bases agree with TRBD1. The CDR3 covers 13 residues. V lost 2 bases, J lost 6 bases, and 2 bases stayed unmatched. CDR1 and CDR2 (germline): SGHDT, YYEEEE. CDR3 amino acids: CASSFRDRDGYTF. The CDR3 nucleotides read TGTGCCAGCAGCTTCCGGGACAGGGATGGCTACACCTTC.

This chain joins TRBV6-1 and TRBJ1-5; 8 bases fit TRBD1. J gave up 6 bases and V 8 bases, and 9 bases lay outside the gene matches. This CDR3 contains 14 residues. The germline V gene encodes CDR1 MNHNS and CDR2 SASEGT. This chain's CDR3 is CASLGTGFFQPQHF. The CDR3 region has the DNA TGTGCCAGCCTCGGGACAGGCTTTTTTCAGCCCCAGCATTTT.

The chain recombines TRBV27 with TRBJ1-5, with a weak D call TRBD1 (5 bases). Trimming left V 3 bases short and J 1 base short, with 7 bases between. This CDR3 spans 14 amino acids. Per the germline V gene, CDR1 is MNHEY and CDR2 is SMNVEV (reference sequence). CDR3 bases: TGTGCCAGCAGTTTTTCAGGGAGCAATCAGCCCCAGCATTTT. Translating gives CASSFSGSNQPQHF.

The rearrangement joins TRBV5-6 to TRBJ1-3; 7 positions match TRBD1. Germline lookup yields CDR1 SGHDT and CDR2 YYEEEE. Losses at the gene ends were 0 bases for V and 0 bases for J; bases not matched to a gene: 12. CDR3 length equals 19 residues. The CDR3 spells CASSLEVYRGLTSGNTIYF. The CDR3 bases are TGTGCCAGCAGCTTGGAGGTGTACAGGGGCCTTACCTCTGGAAACACCATATATTTT.

The chain carries TRBV2 and TRBJ1-3; 9 bases are a match to TRBD1. The CDR3 loop spans 15 amino acids. V shed 6 bases, J shed 2 bases, and the junction held 5 bases outside the gene matches. CDR1 and CDR2 from the germline V gene are SNHLY and FYNNEI. CDR3 DNA sequence: TGTGCCAGCAGAGTGGGACAGGGTGCTGGAAACACCATATATTTT. This translates into CASRVGQGAGNTIYF.

V gene TRBV28 combines with J gene TRBJ1-1, with 7 positions matching TRBD1. Trimming cost V 6 bases and J 3 bases; bases outside gene matches: 10. The CDR3 covers 15 residues. Germline V gives CDR1 MDHEN, CDR2 SYDVKM. DNA for the CDR3: TGTGCCAGCAGACTCGAAGAGGGGGCTGACACTGAAGCTTTCTTT. It specifies CASRLEEGADTEAFF.

This clone was recorded a few times. It is likely a read error: a sequence one base away is far more abundant. V usage is TRBV4-1 and J usage is TRBJ1-5; 7 nucleotides line up with TRBD1. CDR3 length: 15 residues. J gave up 3 bases and V 2 bases, and 4 bases lay outside the gene matches. Germline CDR1 MGHRA, CDR2 YSYEKL. The CDR3 region is CASSQTGASNQPQHF. CDR3 DNA: TGCGCCAGCAGCCAAACAGGGGCTTCCAATCAGCCCCAGCATTTT.

This clone was seen a single time. The rearrangement links TRBV2 to TRBJ2-1; 14 bases match TRBD2. Losses at the gene ends were 2 bases for V and 4 bases for J; bases not matched to a gene: 7. The CDR3 extends over 18 amino acids. Germline V gives CDR1 SNHLY, CDR2 FYNNEI. The CDR3 sequence is CASSESRLAGGSYNEQFF. The CDR3, as DNA: TGTGCCAGCAGTGAAAGCCGACTAGCGGGAGGGTCATACAATGAGCAGTTCTTC.

About this clone itself: At the DNA level, this CDR3 is encoded by other sequences in the same sample as well. V usage is TRBV18 and J usage is TRBJ1-1; D possibly corresponds to TRBD1 (5 bases). CDR1 is KGHSH, CDR2 LQKENI, per germline. This CDR3 is 13 amino acids long. V lost 0 bases and J 5 bases, leaving 7 bases between the germline ends. The CDR3 here is CASSPPGGTEAFF. In DNA, the CDR3 is TGTGCCAGCTCACCACCGGGGGGGACTGAAGCTTTCTTT.

The sample holds one count of this clone. J is TRBJ2-7 and V is TRBV7-8; 11 bases are a match to TRBD2. V lost 5 bases, J lost 3 bases, and 3 bases stayed unmatched. CDR3 size: 14 residues. Germline lookup yields CDR1 SGHVS and CDR2 FQNEAQ. The CDR3 spells CASSRGLAGYEQYF. Written as DNA, the CDR3 is TGTGCCAGCAGCCGCGGACTAGCGGGCTACGAGCAGTACTTC.

The V and J genes are TRBV30 and TRBJ1-2, with D possibly being TRBD1 (5 bases). The V gene lost 3 bases and the J gene lost 2 bases, with 16 bases spanning the gap. Germline V gene sequence: CDR1 GTSNPN, CDR2 SVGIG (reference sequence). The CDR3 length is 15 residues. The CDR3: CAWRGSGLPNYGYTF. CDR3 nucleotides: TGTGCCTGGAGAGGATCGGGACTACCAAACTATGGCTACACCTTC.

J is TRBJ2-2 and V is TRBV29-1; weak D call: TRBD2 (5 bases). CDR1 SQVTM and CDR2 ANQGSEA come from the germline V gene. Trimming stripped 5 bases from V and 1 base from J, with 5 bases between. There are 12 residues in the CDR3. Here the CDR3 DNA reads TGCAGCGTTCGGGGGAACACCGGGGAGCTGTTTTTT. Translation: CSVRGNTGELFF.

The chain joins TRBV9 to TRBJ1-1; D is uncertain. Deletions cut 4 bases from V and 4 bases from J, with 14 bases between. The CDR3 is 14 amino acids. CDR1 is SGDLS, CDR2 YYNGEE, per germline. The CDR3 sequence is CASSPHRGSTEAFF. The CDR3, as DNA: TGTGCCAGCAGCCCCCATCGCGGGAGCACTGAAGCTTTCTTT.

The chain recombines TRBV5-6 with TRBJ2-7; possibly TRBD1 for D (6 bases). This CDR3 contains 15 residues. The V end was cut by 0 bases, the J end by 2 bases, with 12 bases between. The germline V gene encodes CDR1 SGHDT and CDR2 YYEEEE. The CDR3 is CASSLVAGATYEQYF. CDR3 in DNA: TGTGCCAGCAGCTTGGTGGCAGGGGCTACCTACGAGCAGTACTTC.

The sample holds one count of this clone. V is TRBV7-2 and J is TRBJ2-1; possibly TRBD2 for D (5 bases). V was pared by 2 bases and J by 8 bases, with 7 bases between. From germline, CDR1 is SGHTA and CDR2 FQGNSA. The CDR3 covers 12 residues. In DNA, the CDR3 is TGTGCCAGCAGCTTATCGAGGGATGAGCAGTTCTTC. Translation: CASSLSRDEQFF.